The rows below give T cell receptor beta chains drawn from one sample of a study of cytomegalovirus exposure and HLA in healthy donors. TCRdb's table, derived via immunoSEQ multiplex PCR, lists solely in-frame clones and lacks some. The table has 130,000 to 150,000 clones, 60% to 85% seen once. The specimen was PBMCs. These receptors all come from a man aged 40-49 years in good health and CMV-seropositive. The conserved cysteine and the conserved F or W are not part of the CDR3 here. Fields, in order: J gene, V gene, clone size, CDR3 protein. Size is omitted from some rows. Given values are once, few, many or a class for expanded clones.

j_gene: TRBJ2-7
v_gene: TRBV7-6
abundance: NA
CDR3aa: ASSARGGGTYYEQY

j_gene: TRBJ1-1
v_gene: TRBV2
abundance: NA
CDR3aa: ASTPVTPFGAEAF

j_gene: TRBJ1-2
v_gene: TRBV12-5
abundance: NA
CDR3aa: ASGTPYRETNYGYT

j_gene: TRBJ2-3
v_gene: TRBV9
abundance: NA
CDR3aa: ASSVGGRGVGTQY

j_gene: TRBJ2-3
v_gene: TRBV6-1
abundance: few
CDR3aa: ASSGPSGRAQY

j_gene: TRBJ2-5
v_gene: TRBV5-1
abundance: NA
CDR3aa: ASSLARLAGSQETQY

j_gene: TRBJ2-1
v_gene: TRBV5-1
abundance: NA
CDR3aa: ASSPGTPNKGSYNEQF

j_gene: TRBJ2-2
v_gene: TRBV4-3
abundance: NA
CDR3aa: ASSQMSSRYTGELF

j_gene: TRBJ2-5
v_gene: TRBV5-1
abundance: NA
CDR3aa: ASRGQGAMETQY

j_gene: TRBJ2-1
v_gene: TRBV19
abundance: NA
CDR3aa: ASSIRGSYNEQF

j_gene: TRBJ2-2
v_gene: TRBV5-1
abundance: NA
CDR3aa: ASSLEGAGNTGELF

j_gene: TRBJ2-2
v_gene: TRBV7-3
abundance: NA
CDR3aa: ASSLEAGELF

j_gene: TRBJ1-5
v_gene: TRBV29-1
abundance: NA
CDR3aa: SVGDSNQPQH

j_gene: TRBJ1-2
v_gene: TRBV2
abundance: NA
CDR3aa: ASAPEGPAYGYT

j_gene: TRBJ2-7
v_gene: TRBV4-1
abundance: NA
CDR3aa: ASSQGGSGYEQY

j_gene: TRBJ2-1
v_gene: TRBV9
abundance: once
CDR3aa: ASSVGGAGGPGNEQF

j_gene: TRBJ1-2
v_gene: TRBV4-3
abundance: NA
CDR3aa: ASSQDLGDIYGYT

j_gene: TRBJ2-2
v_gene: TRBV27
abundance: NA
CDR3aa: ASSLITSGRNTGELF

j_gene: TRBJ2-1
v_gene: TRBV4-1
abundance: NA
CDR3aa: ASSRGLAYNEQF

j_gene: TRBJ1-2
v_gene: TRBV2
abundance: NA
CDR3aa: ASSEGAGGYT

j_gene: TRBJ2-4
v_gene: TRBV19
abundance: NA
CDR3aa: ASNPTGTLAKNIQY

j_gene: TRBJ2-6
v_gene: TRBV5-1
abundance: NA
CDR3aa: ASTPRSSGANGLT

j_gene: TRBJ2-7
v_gene: TRBV5-4
abundance: few
CDR3aa: ASSRTSGTSYEQY

j_gene: TRBJ2-1
v_gene: TRBV23-1
abundance: NA
CDR3aa: ARAGNEQF

j_gene: TRBJ2-5
v_gene: TRBV5-1
abundance: NA
CDR3aa: ASSTRTGGGETQY

j_gene: TRBJ2-1
v_gene: TRBV4-1
abundance: few
CDR3aa: ASSKVTSGRMGEQF

j_gene: TRBJ2-5
v_gene: TRBV9
abundance: NA
CDR3aa: ASSASLVGRETQY

j_gene: TRBJ2-3
v_gene: TRBV7-3
abundance: NA
CDR3aa: ASSLTPGGLADTQY

j_gene: TRBJ2-1
v_gene: TRBV19
abundance: NA
CDR3aa: ASSIRQGDYNEQF

j_gene: TRBJ1-2
v_gene: TRBV2
abundance: NA
CDR3aa: ASSAQTGGVGYT

j_gene: TRBJ2-1
v_gene: TRBV9
abundance: few
CDR3aa: ASSVGGLAGGRYNEQF

j_gene: TRBJ1-4
v_gene: TRBV19
abundance: NA
CDR3aa: ASSFGEGERTEKLF

j_gene: TRBJ2-2
v_gene: TRBV27
abundance: NA
CDR3aa: ASSTGDGELF

j_gene: TRBJ2-2
v_gene: TRBV30
abundance: NA
CDR3aa: AWTGAGAVGELF

j_gene: TRBJ1-5
v_gene: TRBV29-1
abundance: NA
CDR3aa: STGYGNQPQH

j_gene: TRBJ2-1
v_gene: TRBV7-2
abundance: NA
CDR3aa: ASIYPSGRGEQF

j_gene: TRBJ2-5
v_gene: TRBV5-1
abundance: NA
CDR3aa: ASSFGPTSVETQY

j_gene: TRBJ1-5
v_gene: TRBV6-4
abundance: NA
CDR3aa: ASSDIKGSPAQH

j_gene: TRBJ2-5
v_gene: TRBV5-5
abundance: few
CDR3aa: ASSLAGLTYQETQY

j_gene: TRBJ2-1
v_gene: TRBV10-3
abundance: NA
CDR3aa: AIRDSTYNEQF